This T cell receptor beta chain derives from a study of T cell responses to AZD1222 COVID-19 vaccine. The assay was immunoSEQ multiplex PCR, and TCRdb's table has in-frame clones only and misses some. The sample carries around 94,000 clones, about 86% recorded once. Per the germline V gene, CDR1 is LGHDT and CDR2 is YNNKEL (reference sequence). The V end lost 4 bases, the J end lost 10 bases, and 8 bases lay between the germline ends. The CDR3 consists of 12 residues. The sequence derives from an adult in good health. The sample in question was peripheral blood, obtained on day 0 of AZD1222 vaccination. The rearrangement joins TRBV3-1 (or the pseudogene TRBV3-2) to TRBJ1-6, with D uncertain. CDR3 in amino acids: CASSPEGSPLHF. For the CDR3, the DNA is TGTGCCAGCAGCCCCGAGGGCTCACCCCTCCACTTT.